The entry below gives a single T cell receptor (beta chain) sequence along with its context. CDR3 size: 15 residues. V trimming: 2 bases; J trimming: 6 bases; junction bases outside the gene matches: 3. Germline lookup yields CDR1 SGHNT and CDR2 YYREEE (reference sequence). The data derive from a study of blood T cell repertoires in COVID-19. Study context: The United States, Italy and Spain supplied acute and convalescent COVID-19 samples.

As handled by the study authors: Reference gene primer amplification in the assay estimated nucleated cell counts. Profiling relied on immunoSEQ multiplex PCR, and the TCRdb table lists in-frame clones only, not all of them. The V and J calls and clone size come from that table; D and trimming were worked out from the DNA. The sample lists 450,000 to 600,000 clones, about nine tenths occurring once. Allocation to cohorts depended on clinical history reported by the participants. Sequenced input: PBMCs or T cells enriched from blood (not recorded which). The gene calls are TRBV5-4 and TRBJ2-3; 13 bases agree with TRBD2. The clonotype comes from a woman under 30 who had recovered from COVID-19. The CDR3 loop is CASSLLAGGVDTQYF. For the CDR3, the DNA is TGTGCCAGCAGCTTACTAGCGGGGGGGGTTGATACGCAGTATTTT.